Sequencing of this TCR beta chain was carried out in a study of T cell repertoires in cytomegalovirus infection. Study details: Signatures in public TCR beta sequences pointed to both CMV infection and matching HLA type. Points from the study as a whole: HLA-C-restricted CMV-specific TCR beta clonotypes prevailed in the ex vivo response. Carriers of CMV plus the relevant HLA were identified by cumulative public TCR beta family frequency.

V was shortened by 1 base and J by 5 bases, with 14 bases between the two germline ends. Germline V gene data show CDR1 as MNHNS and CDR2 as SASEGT. The CDR3 loop spans 15 amino acids. Each CDR3 protein is one row after TCRdb ran MiXCR on the reads. Of about 740,000 distinct CDR3 sequences detected, less than 40% appear once; the ten largest clones hold more than 2.5%. Turning to this clonotype: Antigen unknown.

This sequence originates from a human donor in good health (CMV status not recorded). Some clones in this sample may be carry-over from other donors' samples. Sequencing was carried out using PBMCs. The chain carries TRBV6-1 and TRBJ2-5; tentatively, D is TRBD1 (7 bases). The CDR3 loop reads CASSEGRGRRETQYF. In nucleotides, the CDR3 is TGTGCCAGCAGTGAAGGGAGGGGGCGTCGGGAGACCCAGTACTTC.